What follows are 8 T cell receptor beta chains derived from one specimen sequenced in a study of T-cell memory formation after mild COVID-19. TCRdb independently ran MiXCR on the 5' RACE reads; one entry per CDR3 protein. The table records roughly 130,000 distinct CDR3 sequences, less than 6.5% of them present only once. Input material: PBMCs or a T cell subset sorted from them (not recorded which). The source of these receptors is an adult woman who had mild COVID-19 (a few samples of this study predate the infection). Cell type and time point are not known.

This clonotype has a count of ten or more. The chain joins TRBV7-3 to TRBJ2-4; D may correspond to TRBD1 or TRBD2 (5 bases each). Between the trimmed V and J ends, which lost 2 bases and 6 bases, there was a span of 8 bases. From germline, CDR1 is SGHTA and CDR2 FQGTGA. The length of the CDR3 is 13 residues. The CDR3 here is CASSLGTGNIQYF. The CDR3, as DNA: TGTGCCAGCAGCTTAGGGACGGGAAACATTCAGTACTTC.

This clonotype was recorded a few times. The J gene is TRBJ2-2, the V gene TRBV30, with TRBD2 matching over 11 bases. Germline V gene data show CDR1 as GTSNPN and CDR2 as SVGIG (reference sequence). The V segment lost 3 bases and the J segment 3 bases; nucleotides outside the gene matches: 6. This CDR3 contains 16 residues. CDR3 region: CAWRIAGGPYTGELFF. The CDR3, as DNA: TGTGCCTGGAGAATAGCGGGGGGGCCTTACACCGGGGAGCTGTTTTTT.

This clonotype was detected only a few times. The V and J genes are TRBV20-1 and TRBJ2-7; D uncertain. CDR1 and CDR2 from the germline V gene are DFQATT and SNEGSKA (reference sequence). The V and J ends lost 1 base and 1 base respectively, with 11 bases between them. The CDR3 runs to 14 residues. CDR3 sequence reads: CSARVPGTSYEQYF. CDR3 coding DNA: TGCAGTGCTAGAGTCCCAGGCACTTCCTACGAGCAGTACTTC.

The chain has TRBV11-3 and TRBJ1-1; D is undetermined. Germline CDR1 is SGHNT and CDR2 is YENEEA. Trimming left V 3 bases short and J 6 bases short, with 8 bases between. This CDR3 has 12 residues. The chain's CDR3 is CASSFQAAEAFF. The CDR3 coding sequence is TGTGCCAGCAGCTTTCAGGCGGCTGAAGCTTTCTTT.

This chain links TRBV2 with TRBJ2-4; possibly TRBD1 for D (5 bases). In germline, CDR1 is SNHLY, CDR2 FYNNEI. CDR3 length: 15 amino acids. Trimming shortened V by 3 bases and J by 0 bases, and 9 bases separated the two germline ends. The CDR3 DNA follows: TGTGCCAGCAGTGAGATCAGGGTAGCCAAAAACATTCAGTACTTC. It encodes CASSEIRVAKNIQYF.

There are a few counts of this clonotype. The chain is built from TRBV20-1 and TRBJ1-4; 11 bases agree with TRBD1. With V trimmed by 1 base and J by 5 bases, 6 bases remained unmatched. The CDR3 has 16 amino acids. The germline gives CDR1 DFQATT, CDR2 SNEGSKA (reference sequence). As DNA, the CDR3 is TGCAGTGCTAGAGTAAGGACAGGGGGCCGGAATGAAAAACTGTTTTTT. Translated: CSARVRTGGRNEKLFF.

This clonotype was found many times. The chain is built from TRBV20-1 and TRBJ1-5, with TRBD1 matching 8 bases. The CDR3 has 16 residues. The V gene's germline CDR1 is DFQATT and CDR2 SNEGSKA (reference sequence). The trim removed 2 bases at V and 3 bases at J, leaving 9 bases unmatched. Here the CDR3 DNA reads TGCAGTGCTAGAACCATAGGGACAGGATACAATCAGCCCCAGCATTTT. It encodes CSARTIGTGYNQPQHF.

This chain joins TRBV7-9 and TRBJ2-7; D perhaps matches TRBD2 (5 bases). Germline CDR1 reads SEHNR; CDR2 reads FQNEAQ (reference sequence). Trimming shortened V by 4 bases and J by 0 bases, and 19 bases separated the two germline ends. This CDR3 has 17 amino acids. As DNA, the CDR3 is TGTGCCAGCAGCTCGGACCTTCATCTGCGGGTCTCCTACGAGCAGTACTTC. As protein: CASSSDLHLRVSYEQYF.